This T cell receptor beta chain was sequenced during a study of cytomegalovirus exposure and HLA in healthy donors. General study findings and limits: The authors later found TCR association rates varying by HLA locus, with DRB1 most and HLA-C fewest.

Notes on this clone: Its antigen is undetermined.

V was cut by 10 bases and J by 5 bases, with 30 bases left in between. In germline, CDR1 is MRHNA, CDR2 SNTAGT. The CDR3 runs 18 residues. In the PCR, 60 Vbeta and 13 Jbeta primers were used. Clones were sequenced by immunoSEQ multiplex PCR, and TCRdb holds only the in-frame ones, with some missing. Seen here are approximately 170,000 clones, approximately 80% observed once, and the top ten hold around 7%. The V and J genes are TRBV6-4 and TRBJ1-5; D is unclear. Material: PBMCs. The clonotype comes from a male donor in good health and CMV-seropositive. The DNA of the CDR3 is TGTGCCACTGTGCCACACACTCTTTGTGAGGGTGTGGATCAGCCCCAGCATTTT. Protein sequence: CATVPHTLCEGVDQPQHF.